A single sample gave rise to the 19 T cell receptor beta chains below, sequenced in a study of T cell changes during pregnancy in multiple sclerosis. The method was immunoSEQ multiplex PCR; TCRdb's version includes in-frame clones alone and lacks a portion of them. The sample records approximately 92,000 clones, about 93% being singletons. The input for sequencing was peripheral blood, taken after pregnancy. The receptors here all came from a female donor with multiple sclerosis, enrolled in a pregnancy study.

The chain employs TRBV19 and TRBJ2-7, with D unclear. Trimming stripped 2 bases from V and 1 base from J, with 6 bases between. Germline lookup yields CDR1 LNHDA and CDR2 SQIVND (reference sequence). The CDR3 runs 13 residues. The CDR3 protein is CASSIQVSYEQYF. CDR3 coding DNA: TGTGCCAGTAGTATACAGGTATCCTACGAGCAGTACTTC.

V gene TRBV2 combines with J gene TRBJ1-1; TRBD1 is a possible D gene (5 bases). The germline V gene has CDR1 SNHLY and CDR2 FYNNEI. V was cut by 4 bases and J by 11 bases, with 11 bases left in between. The CDR3 is 11 amino acids. CDR3 in DNA: TGTGCCAGCAGTGTGACCAGGGTCGCTTTCTTT. This translates into CASSVTRVAFF.

The chain joins TRBV7-9 to TRBJ2-1; possibly TRBD1 for D (6 bases). CDR1 is SEHNR, CDR2 FQNEAQ, per germline (reference sequence). This CDR3 has 16 amino acids. V lost 3 bases to trimming and J lost 5 bases, with 17 bases between them. In nucleotides, the CDR3 is TGTGCCAGCAGCTTGGACGCGTGGACAGTCAACAATGAGCAGTTCTTC. Translated, it gives CASSLDAWTVNNEQFF.

This clone is a singleton in its sample. The rearrangement uses TRBV7-9 and TRBJ2-1; 11 positions match TRBD2. CDR1 is SEHNR and CDR2 is FQNEAQ in the germline V gene (reference sequence). CDR3 length: 14 residues. V was clipped by 8 bases and J by 6 bases; unmatched bases: 6. For the CDR3, the DNA is TGTGCCAGCCTACTAGCGGGAGCGTTCAATGAGCAGTTCTTC. Encoded protein: CASLLAGAFNEQFF. Supplemented by reference TRBV7-9 and TRBJ2-1, the full variable domain reads DTGVSQNPRHKITKRGQNVTFRCDPISEHNRLYWYRQTLGQGPEFLTYFQNEAQLEKSRLLSDRFSAERPKGSFSTLEIQRTEQGDSAMYLCASLLAGAFNEQFFGPGTRLTVL.

The chain is built from TRBV15 and TRBJ2-7, with 8 bases aligning to TRBD1. Germline V CDR1 and CDR2: LNHNV, YYDKDF (reference sequence). The CDR3 is 14 residues long. Losses at the gene ends were 3 bases for V and 5 bases for J; bases not matched to a gene: 6. The CDR3 spells CATSRAGGGHEQYF. As DNA, the CDR3 is TGTGCCACCAGCAGGGCAGGGGGCGGGCACGAGCAGTACTTC.

The chain links TRBV19 to TRBJ2-5; a possible D gene is TRBD1 (6 bases). With 3 bases removed from V and 2 bases from J, the gap between germline ends came to 16 bases. The CDR3 is 16 amino acids. Looked up from germline, CDR1 is LNHDA and CDR2 is SQIVND (reference sequence). This CDR3 reads CASSIGRGDAQETQYF. CDR3 sequence (DNA): TGTGCCAGTAGTATCGGCAGGGGCGACGCTCAAGAGACCCAGTACTTC.

This clone occurred once. J is TRBJ1-4 and V is TRBV27; 7 bases fit TRBD1. V lost 7 bases to trimming and J lost 4 bases; unmatched junction nucleotides: 6. The germline V gene encodes CDR1 MNHEY and CDR2 SMNVEV (reference sequence). This CDR3 is 14 amino acids long. CDR3 loop: CASKIQGINEKLFF. DNA of the CDR3: TGTGCCAGCAAGATACAGGGGATTAATGAAAAACTGTTTTTT.

The chain recombines TRBV9 with TRBJ1-5, with D unresolved. Germline V gene data show CDR1 as SGDLS and CDR2 as YYNGEE. The CDR3 extends over 13 amino acids. V gave up 3 bases and J gave up 6 bases, with 10 bases separating them. The CDR3 loop reads CASSAGVGQPQHF. CDR3 nucleotide sequence: TGTGCCAGCAGCGCCGGAGTGGGTCAGCCCCAGCATTTT.

Here the CDR3 DNA reads TGTGCCAGCAGCGCGTCCGGCGGGAGGACGGCCTACGAGCAGTACTTC. It is translated as CASSASGGRTAYEQYF. The J gene is TRBJ2-7, the V gene TRBV5-4; TRBD2 agrees at 8 bases. The CDR3 consists of 16 residues. The ends lost 4 bases at V and 2 bases at J; junction bases unmatched: 11. Germline CDR1 SGHNT, CDR2 YYREEE (reference sequence).

J is TRBJ1-3 and V is TRBV27; possibly TRBD1 for D (5 bases). CDR3 length: 15 amino acids. The V and J ends lost 6 bases and 7 bases respectively, with 19 bases between them. Germline V gene data show CDR1 as MNHEY and CDR2 as SMNVEV (reference sequence). CDR3 DNA: TGTGCCAGCAGACCGACCGACAGTCCCCTTAACACCATATATTTT. Translated: CASRPTDSPLNTIYF.

The V gene is TRBV28, the J gene TRBJ2-7; TRBD2 aligns across 8 bases. This CDR3 region has 13 residues. The V segment lost 8 bases and the J segment 1 base; nucleotides outside the gene matches: 4. CDR1 is MDHEN and CDR2 is SYDVKM in the germline V gene. The CDR3 loop is CASGTSGSYEQYF. The CDR3 coding sequence is TGTGCCAGCGGGACTAGTGGGTCCTACGAGCAGTACTTC.

The chain couples TRBV5-1 to TRBJ1-2; tentative D call: TRBD1 (6 bases). Germline V gives CDR1 SGHRS, CDR2 YFSETQ. There are 16 residues in the CDR3. V lost 4 bases to trimming and J lost 1 base, with 17 bases between them. The CDR3, as DNA: TGCGCCAGCAGCGTGGGGGCAAGGCTTAATAACTATGGCTACACCTTC. This gives the protein CASSVGARLNNYGYTF.

The chain carries TRBV5-1 and TRBJ2-2; 11 nucleotides align to TRBD2. The CDR3 has 16 amino acids. Germline values: CDR1 SGHRS, CDR2 YFSETQ. Germline trimming cut 3 bases from V and 4 bases from J; bases unmatched to any gene: 5. For the CDR3, the DNA is TGCGCCAGCAGCTACGGGACTAGCGGATTCACCGGGGAGCTGTTTTTT. Translated: CASSYGTSGFTGELFF.

V and J are TRBV27 and TRBJ2-1; 7 bases fit TRBD1. The CDR3 totals 13 residues. After removal of 4 bases from V and 6 bases from J, the junction contained 3 bases not matched to a gene. From germline, CDR1 is MNHEY and CDR2 SMNVEV (reference sequence). The CDR3 reads CASSSQGINEQFF. For the CDR3, the DNA is TGTGCCAGCAGTTCACAGGGGATCAATGAGCAGTTCTTC.

The chain employs TRBV19 and TRBJ2-1; the match to TRBD2 covers 11 bases. Looked up from germline, CDR1 is LNHDA and CDR2 is SQIVND (reference sequence). V shed 6 bases, J shed 8 bases, and the junction held 9 bases outside the gene matches. This CDR3 is 15 amino acids long. CDR3 residues: CASSHVAGGSDEQFF. DNA of the CDR3: TGTGCCAGTAGCCATGTAGCGGGAGGGAGCGATGAGCAGTTCTTC.

This clone has a single count. This sequence joins TRBV29-1 and TRBJ2-3, with 7 bases fitting TRBD2. Germline V gene sequence: CDR1 SQVTM, CDR2 ANQGSEA. The CDR3 spans 15 residues. J was trimmed by 0 bases and V by 4 bases; bases with no gene match: 7. CDR3 DNA: TGCAGCGTTGTTGGCGGGAGAGCTAGCACAGATACGCAGTATTTT. Amino acids: CSVVGGRASTDTQYF.

This chain uses TRBV25-1 with TRBJ1-1; a possible D gene is TRBD1 (5 bases). The V end was cut by 6 bases, the J end by 0 bases, with 14 bases between. CDR3 length: 15 residues. Per germline, CDR1 MGHDK and CDR2 SYGVNS. The CDR3 region has the DNA TGTGCCAGCAGGAGGGCGGGGCTTTTGAACACTGAAGCTTTCTTT. Translating it yields CASRRAGLLNTEAFF.

The chain carries TRBV18 and TRBJ1-5; tentative D call: TRBD1 (6 bases). V lost 4 bases and J 4 bases, leaving 17 bases between the germline ends. Germline lookup yields CDR1 KGHSH and CDR2 LQKENI. This CDR3 has 16 amino acids. DNA for the CDR3: TGTGCCAGCTCACTCGACCGGACAGCATATAATCAGCCCCAGCATTTT. This sequence encodes CASSLDRTAYNQPQHF. The variable domain in full, completed from reference TRBV18 and TRBJ1-5, reads NAGVMQNPRHLVRRRGQEARLRCSPMKGHSHVYWYRQLPEEGLKFMVYLQKENIIDESGMPKERFSAEFPKEGPSILRIQQVVRGDSAAYFCASSLDRTAYNQPQHFGDGTRLSIL.

V is TRBV5-1 and J is TRBJ2-7, with TRBD1 identical over 10 bases. The CDR3 is 15 amino acids. J was trimmed by 3 bases and V by 4 bases; bases with no gene match: 7. Germline V gene sequence: CDR1 SGHRS, CDR2 YFSETQ. The DNA of the CDR3 is TGCGCCAGCAGCCTACCCGGGACAGGGGACTACGAGCAGTACTTC. Encoded protein: CASSLPGTGDYEQYF.